The TCR beta chain described here comes from a study of technical replicates of blood from a few donors. Measured with immunoSEQ multiplex PCR; TCRdb has only the in-frame clones, and not every one. The sample has about 85,000 clones, around 94% seen once. V lost 2 bases and J lost 10, with 11 bases in between. Germline V lookup: CDR1 SEHNR, CDR2 FQNEAQ (reference sequence). This CDR3 spans 12 amino acids. The rearrangement links TRBV7-9 to TRBJ1-1; TRBD1 is a possible D gene (5 bases). The receptor's source is a human donor in good health. Specimen: T cells isolated from PBMCs. CDR3 in amino acids: CASSLSGSLAFF. Here the CDR3 DNA reads TGTGCCAGCAGCTTATCAGGGTCGTTAGCTTTCTTT.